This entry lists 23 T cell receptor beta chains sequenced from one sample in a study of CD8+CD57+ T cells in acquired aplastic anemia (dated by TCRdb to the late 2010s). Reads for this sample came from an Illumina HiSeq 2000. Genomic DNA was used as template for profiling of TCR beta VDJ combinations and CDR3 sequences. TCRdb reprocessing: public reads trimmed at Q25 with fastp, clones called with MiXCR, in-frame beta chains kept. Every CDR3 protein is listed once, alongside the most common genes and DNA of its rows. The sample table holds about 420,000 distinct CDR3 sequences, of which about two thirds were seen once. Under 4.5% of the sample rests with the top ten. Sequenced input: sorted CD4+, CD8+, or CD8+CD57+ T cells (not recorded which) from PBMCs. The receptors shown here come from a human donor in good health, serving as a control.

The chain has TRBV12-2 and TRBJ1-2; no check of the table's D call, TRBD1, against the DNA was made. TRBV12-2 is an annotated pseudogene. The CDR3 is 15 residues long. CDR3 loop: CASRLKGTRDYGYTF. The CDR3 DNA is TGTGCAAGTCGCTTAAAAGGGACAAGAGACTATGGCTACACCTTC.

The V and J genes are TRBV2 and TRBJ1-2, with D unclear. The CDR3 spans 14 residues. With 2 bases removed from V and 9 bases from J, the gap between germline ends came to 16 bases. Germline CDR1 is SNHLY and CDR2 is FYNNEI. CDR3 sequence: CASSELGGRMSYTF. CDR3 bases: TGTGCCAGCAGTGAATTAGGAGGGAGGATGAGCTACACCTTC.

The V gene is TRBV29-1, the J gene TRBJ2-3, with TRBD2 identical over 12 bases. The V gene's germline CDR1 is SQVTM and CDR2 ANQGSEA. The CDR3 has 13 amino acids. V shed 4 bases and J 4 bases; nucleotides not matched to a gene: 0. CDR3 DNA: TGCAGCGTTGGACTAGCGGGGGCAGATACGCAGTATTTT. The encoded protein is CSVGLAGADTQYF.

The chain is built from TRBV10-1 and TRBJ2-1; TRBD2 agrees at 12 bases. Germline CDR1 WNHNN, CDR2 SYGVQD (reference sequence). This CDR3 comprises 17 residues. Trimming cost V 9 bases and J 0 bases; bases outside gene matches: 9. This chain's CDR3 is CARPGLAGMSSYNEQFF. The CDR3 DNA reads TGCGCCAGACCGGGACTAGCGGGTATGAGCTCCTACAATGAGCAGTTCTTC.

This clonotype has ten or more counts. The chain has TRBV27 and TRBJ2-1, with D perhaps TRBD1 or TRBD2 (5 bases each). Looked up from germline, CDR1 is MNHEY and CDR2 is SMNVEV (reference sequence). This CDR3 has 14 amino acids. V lost 3 bases, J lost 12 bases, and 18 bases lay in between. As DNA, the CDR3 is TGTGCCAGCAGTTTTGGGGGTCCACTTTACAGGCAGTTCTTC. Protein product: CASSFGGPLYRQFF.

This clonotype showed up just a few times. One end of the junction is discordant with germline, which a read error may explain. CDR3 loop: CASSETGGWIQPQHF. In DNA, the CDR3 is TGCGCTAGCAGTGAGACAGGGGGTTGGATTCAGCCCCAGCATTTT. The chain couples TRBV10-2 to TRBJ1-5, with TRBD1 identical over 9 bases. This CDR3 is 15 amino acids long. CDR1 WSHSY and CDR2 SAAADI come from the germline V gene.

Ten or more counts support this clonotype. This chain connects TRBV12-3 or TRBV12-4 to TRBJ2-5; 7 bases are a match to TRBD1. V shed 8 bases and J 5 bases; nucleotides not matched to a gene: 11. This CDR3 region has 14 residues. Here the CDR3 DNA reads TGTGCCAGCGCATCCGAAGGGGGCGGGGAGACCCAGTACTTC. Its translation: CASASEGGGETQYF.

Worth noting for this clonotype: A read error may account for a junction end that differs from germline. The chain employs TRBV7-2 and TRBJ2-3; the D is unclear. The CDR3 covers 14 residues. Germline V gene lookup returns CDR1 SGHTA and CDR2 FQGNSA. This CDR3 is CAGSSYLSTDTQYF. Here the CDR3 DNA reads TGTGCCGGCAGCTCATACCTTTCCACAGATACGCAGTATTTT.

Written as DNA, the CDR3 is TGTGCCAGCAGTCAGGCTCTAGCGGGCACAGATACGCAGTTCTTC. It encodes CASSQALAGTDTQFF. The chain couples TRBV12-3 or TRBV12-4 to TRBJ2-1; 8 nucleotides align to TRBD2. V shed 5 bases, J shed 12 bases, and the junction held 15 bases outside the gene matches. The CDR3 totals 15 residues.

This clonotype has a count of ten or more. V and J are TRBV10-3 and TRBJ2-1; 8 positions match TRBD1. The germline gives CDR1 ENHRY, CDR2 SYGVKD. CDR3 length: 12 residues. V lost 8 bases to trimming and J lost 3 bases; unmatched junction nucleotides: 0. CDR3 nucleotide sequence: TGTGCCATCGGACAGGGCTACAATGAGCAGTTCTTC. Translating it yields CAIGQGYNEQFF.

About this clonotype itself: This may arise from a read error, as a much more abundant clone is one base away. The rearrangement links TRBV6-2 or TRBV6-3 to TRBJ1-5; D gene ambiguous. In germline, CDR1 is MNHEY, CDR2 SVGEGT. This CDR3 contains 13 residues. V was cut by 10 bases and J by 0 bases, with 10 bases left in between. The CDR3 DNA is TGTGCCACAACCTCTAATAGCAATCAGCCCCAGCATTTT. It is translated as CATTSNSNQPQHF.

This chain joins TRBV9 and TRBJ2-3; perhaps TRBD2 as D (6 bases). The V gene lost 4 bases and the J gene lost 12 bases, with 21 bases spanning the gap. CDR3 length: 14 residues. Germline-derived CDR1 and CDR2 are SGDLS and YYNGEE. The CDR3 coding sequence is TGTGCCAGCAGCCTGCGGGACGGGCCATACAATCAGTATTTT. Translated: CASSLRDGPYNQYF.

The table lists this clonotype with many counts. The junction shows a germline mismatch at one end, possibly a read error. The chain carries TRBV12-3 or TRBV12-4 and TRBJ2-1; TRBD2 matches at 11 bases. There are 11 residues in the CDR3. The CDR3, as DNA: TGTGCCAGCAGGGGACTAGCGGAGGCTGGCTTC. It yields the protein CASRGLAEAGF.

On this clonotype itself: The CDR3 does not end in the conserved phenylalanine or tryptophan, so this is likely a read error. It is unclear where the CDR3 begins or ends on the DNA, so no DNA is shown, and the CDR3 is as TCRdb lists it. The chain employs TRBV11-3 and TRBJ1-2. Germline CDR1 reads SGHNT; CDR2 reads YENEEA. The CDR3 is 10 residues long, ends included. CDR3 region: CASSGEDGTP.

This clonotype was detected once. This likely comes from a read error, as the CDR3 has no conserved phenylalanine or tryptophan at its end. Because the CDR3's place on the DNA is in doubt, the DNA is left out and the CDR3 is given as listed by TCRdb. This CDR3 is CASSLMAINYGYT. The chain links TRBV7-2 to TRBJ1-5. Germline values: CDR1 SGHTA, CDR2 FQGNSA. The CDR3 extends over 13 residues, inclusive of both ends.

The rearrangement joins TRBV7-3 to TRBJ1-2; a possible D gene is TRBD1 (5 bases). The CDR3 runs 14 residues. The V end was cut by 5 bases, the J end by 11 bases, with 21 bases between. The germline gives CDR1 SGHTA, CDR2 FQGTGA. CDR3 loop: CASSLNRGCDRYTF. The CDR3 DNA is TGTGCCAGCAGCCTTAACCGGGGGTGTGATCGATACACCTTC.

This clonotype was seen a single time. This CDR3 is missing its conserved last phenylalanine or tryptophan, likely due to a read error. The DNA is omitted, as the CDR3 cannot be located on it reliably, and the CDR3 follows TCRdb's listing. This chain links TRBV7-2 with TRBJ1-5; TRBD1 reflects the table's D call only, with no check against the DNA. The CDR3 length is 13 residues, termini included. Germline V gives CDR1 SGHTA, CDR2 FQGNSA. CDR3 residues: CASSLNRDRGRNE.

In regard to this clonotype: Likely a read error: the CDR3 ends without its conserved phenylalanine or tryptophan. No DNA is shown, since the ends of the CDR3 on it are uncertain; the CDR3 is the one TCRdb lists. The chain recombines TRBV2 with TRBJ2-2; TRBD2 reflects the table's D call only, with no check against the DNA. Germline values: CDR1 SNHLY, CDR2 FYNNEI. The CDR3 is 14 amino acids in total, end residues counted. CDR3 region: CASSLAGGGGEQFV.

The chain uses TRBV24-1 and TRBJ1-2; 8 bases fit TRBD1. The ends lost 4 bases at V and 6 bases at J; junction bases unmatched: 6. Germline V lookup: CDR1 KGHDR, CDR2 SFDVKD. CDR3 length: 14 amino acids. The CDR3, as DNA: TGTGCCACCAGTGAATGGGACAGGTCTCATGGCTACACCTTC. It encodes CATSEWDRSHGYTF.

In the case of this clonotype: An end of the junction does not agree with germline; a read error may underlie this. The chain combines TRBV9 with TRBJ2-5, with D uncertain. This CDR3 has 14 amino acids. The germline V gene encodes CDR1 SGDLS and CDR2 YYNGEE. Here the CDR3 DNA reads TGTGCCAGCAGCGCCACGCGACTCTCTAATACCCCCCACTTC. Residues: CASSATRLSNTPHF.

This chain links TRBV7-8 with TRBJ2-3, with TRBD1 matching 8 bases. The CDR3 consists of 15 residues. V lost 7 bases to trimming and J lost 11 bases; unmatched junction nucleotides: 17. Germline loops: CDR1 SGHVS, CDR2 FQNEAQ. The CDR3 sequence is CASNKKTGVGFEQYF. The DNA of the CDR3 is TGTGCCAGCAACAAAAAGACAGGGGTCGGTTTCGAGCAGTATTTT.

The rearrangement uses TRBV7-8 and TRBJ2-5; TRBD1 aligns across 7 bases. Germline trimming cut 5 bases from V and 14 bases from J; bases unmatched to any gene: 20. Looked up from germline, CDR1 is SGHVS and CDR2 is FQNEAQ. The CDR3 length is 15 residues. The DNA of the CDR3 is TGTGCCAGCAGCCTGTCGAGGGGACAGAATGTACCCCTCTACTTC. It is translated as CASSLSRGQNVPLYF.

The CDR3 sequence is CASPGVGQFYTEAFF. The CDR3, as DNA: TGTGCCAGCCCCGGCGTGGGACAGTTCTACACTGAAGCTTTCTTT. J is TRBJ1-1 and V is TRBV19; 7 bases align to TRBD1. The CDR3 has 15 residues. Per the germline V gene, CDR1 is LNHDA and CDR2 is SQIVND (reference sequence). V lost 9 bases and J lost 3; bases outside the gene matches: 13.